These 30 T cell receptor beta chains share one sample of origin, sequenced in a study of T-cell memory formation after mild COVID-19. TCRdb processed the 5' RACE reads anew with MiXCR; each CDR3 protein has one entry. The sample has around 300,000 distinct CDR3 sequences; roughly a fifth are singletons. The sequenced sample consisted of PBMCs or a T cell subset sorted from them (not recorded which). These receptors all come from a man between 18 and 35 years old who had mild COVID-19 (a few samples of this study predate the infection). Cell type and time point are not known.

The chain couples TRBV21-1 to TRBJ2-3; the tabulated D call, TRBD1, remains unverified against the DNA. TRBV21-1 is listed as a pseudogene. This CDR3 has 18 amino acids. In DNA form, the CDR3 reads TGTGCCAGCAGCAAAGAGGGTTGGCAGGGAGAAATCACAGATACGCAGTATTTT. Protein sequence: CASSKEGWQGEITDTQYF.

There are a few counts of this clonotype. The chain recombines TRBV11-2 with TRBJ2-6; D is unresolved. The CDR3 is made up of 12 amino acids. V shed 5 bases and J shed 12 bases, with 11 bases lying between them. Germline assignment: CDR1 SGHAT and CDR2 FQNNGV. The CDR3 loop is CASSPTPGVLTF. The CDR3 DNA reads as TGTGCCAGCAGCCCCACGCCAGGCGTCCTGACTTTC.

The V and J genes are TRBV27 and TRBJ2-5; D perhaps matches TRBD2 (6 bases). The length of the CDR3 is 17 residues. In germline, CDR1 is MNHEY, CDR2 SMNVEV (reference sequence). Trimming pared 3 bases from V and 2 bases from J, leaving 19 bases between. The CDR3: CASSLVGGSPTQETQYF. Here the CDR3 DNA reads TGTGCCAGCAGTTTGGTGGGGGGATCCCCAACACAAGAGACCCAGTACTTC.

The rearrangement links TRBV10-3 to TRBJ2-5, with TRBD2 as a possible D gene (7 bases). Trimming removed 2 bases from V and 2 bases from J, with 12 bases in between. The germline CDR1 and CDR2 sequences are ENHRY and SYGVKD. The CDR3 runs to 15 residues. The CDR3 loop reads CAISENGGRQETQYF. The CDR3 DNA is TGTGCCATCAGTGAGAACGGGGGGCGGCAAGAGACCCAGTACTTC.

The V call is TRBV6-5, the J call TRBJ1-2; 7 bases line up with TRBD1. In germline, CDR1 is MNHEY, CDR2 SVGAGI. V lost 5 bases to trimming and J lost 5 bases; unmatched junction nucleotides: 8. This CDR3 has 14 residues. CDR3 residues: CASSAGQLPYGYTF. The CDR3 region has the DNA TGTGCCAGCAGTGCGGGACAGCTGCCATATGGCTACACCTTC.

The chain combines TRBV4-3 with TRBJ2-5, with D perhaps TRBD1 (7 bases). Trimming shortened V by 2 bases and J by 4 bases, and 17 bases separated the two germline ends. Germline assignment: CDR1 LGHNA and CDR2 YSLEER. The CDR3 length is 16 residues. DNA of the CDR3: TGCGCCAGCAGCCAACAAAGGAGGGACAGTTCAGAGACCCAGTACTTC. Its translation: CASSQQRRDSSETQYF.

This clonotype was seen more than once but under ten times. J is TRBJ2-6 and V is TRBV12-3 or TRBV12-4, with D unclear. V was cut by 5 bases and J by 1 base, with 9 bases left in between. This CDR3 comprises 15 residues. The CDR3 is CASSLFGSGANVLTF. Here the CDR3 DNA reads TGTGCCAGCAGTCTTTTCGGGTCTGGGGCCAACGTCCTGACTTTC.

The CDR3 nucleotides read TGCGCCAGCAGCCACCCGGGACAGTACTATGGCTACACCTTC. Translated, it gives CASSHPGQYYGYTF. This chain uses TRBV4-3 with TRBJ1-2; TRBD1 matches at 7 bases. Trimming cost V 3 bases and J 3 bases; bases outside gene matches: 4. The length of the CDR3 is 14 residues. Germline CDR1 and CDR2: LGHNA and YSLEER.

The chain uses TRBV5-1 and TRBJ1-5; TRBD1 aligns across 7 bases. This CDR3 has 17 residues. CDR1 is SGHRS and CDR2 is YFSETQ in the germline V gene. V gave up 4 bases and J gave up 4 bases; unmatched junction bases: 14. CDR3 amino acids: CASSPRLERQGNQPQHF. CDR3 sequence (DNA): TGCGCCAGCAGCCCCCGACTTGAGCGACAGGGAAATCAGCCCCAGCATTTT.

The chain uses TRBV3-1 and TRBJ2-7, with D uncertain. Germline lookup yields CDR1 LGHDT and CDR2 YNNKEL (reference sequence). V was cut by 0 bases and J by 3 bases, with 6 bases left in between. The CDR3 loop spans 13 amino acids. The CDR3 region has the DNA TGTGCCAGCAGCCAAGAACCTCGCTACGAGCAGTACTTC. Encoded protein: CASSQEPRYEQYF.

This clonotype was seen more than once but under ten times. This chain links TRBV25-1 with TRBJ2-4, with D perhaps given as TRBD1 or TRBD2 (5 bases each). This CDR3 has 15 amino acids. Between the trimmed V and J ends, which lost 1 base and 4 bases, there was a span of 11 bases. Looked up from germline, CDR1 is MGHDK and CDR2 is SYGVNS. CDR3 DNA: TGTGCCAGCAGTGAATGGAGAGGGGATAAAAACATTCAGTACTTC. It is translated as CASSEWRGDKNIQYF.

The chain links TRBV19 to TRBJ1-4; D uncertain. Trimming cost V 5 bases and J 12 bases, with 13 bases left between them. The CDR3 is 12 amino acids. CDR1 and CDR2 from the germline V gene are LNHDA and SQIVND (reference sequence). The CDR3 DNA is TGTGCCAGTAGTCCAAGCACGTCGGAACTGTTTTTT. As protein: CASSPSTSELFF.

The rearrangement links TRBV20-1 to TRBJ2-7; D call uncertain. Germline-derived CDR1 and CDR2 are DFQATT and SNEGSKA (reference sequence). Trimming left V 5 bases short and J 0 bases short, with 11 bases between. This CDR3 comprises 13 residues. The CDR3 sequence: CSAWAPLSYEQYF. CDR3 sequence (DNA): TGCAGTGCTTGGGCCCCTCTCTCCTACGAGCAGTACTTC.

J is TRBJ2-2 and V is TRBV28; D is tentatively TRBD1 or TRBD2 (5 bases each). CDR1 and CDR2 (germline): MDHEN, SYDVKM. V was trimmed by 7 bases and J by 1 base, leaving 10 bases between them. The CDR3 runs to 14 residues. This chain's CDR3 is CASKSGQNTGELFF. The CDR3 region has the DNA TGTGCCAGCAAGAGCGGACAGAACACCGGGGAGCTGTTTTTT.

There are a few counts of this clonotype. The chain recombines TRBV20-1 with TRBJ1-6, with D unclear. This CDR3 is built from 10 residues. Germline V gives CDR1 DFQATT, CDR2 SNEGSKA (reference sequence). V lost 0 bases and J 14 bases, leaving 5 bases between the germline ends. CDR3 region: CSARDPTLHF. The DNA of the CDR3 is TGCAGTGCTAGAGATCCTACCCTCCACTTT.

There are many counts of this clonotype. The genes are TRBV7-2 and TRBJ2-3; D ambiguous. Trimming took 5 bases from V and 1 from J, leaving 4 bases between them. Per germline, CDR1 SGHTA and CDR2 FQGNSA. This CDR3 contains 12 residues. The CDR3 DNA is TGTGCCAGCAGCACAGGCACAGATACGCAGTATTTT. This gives the protein CASSTGTDTQYF.

The V call is TRBV11-3, the J call TRBJ2-1; D is unresolved. The CDR3 length is 14 residues. Germline values: CDR1 SGHNT, CDR2 YENEEA. Trimming removed 2 bases at V and 8 bases at J, with 13 bases between. CDR3 DNA sequence: TGTGCCAGCAGCTTATCCGGGCCTCGCTATGAGCAGTTCTTC. This gives the protein CASSLSGPRYEQFF.

This clonotype was counted only a few times. The chain links TRBV7-8 to TRBJ2-2, with a tentative D call TRBD2 (7 bases). CDR3 length equals 15 residues. The V gene lost 1 base and the J gene lost 7 bases, with 13 bases spanning the gap. Germline V lookup: CDR1 SGHVS, CDR2 FQNEAQ. The CDR3 DNA is TGTGCCAGCAGCTTAGGTGGGGGGGCCGGCGGGGAGCTGTTTTTT. This gives the protein CASSLGGGAGGELFF.

The chain combines TRBV6-5 with TRBJ2-3, with D possibly matching TRBD1 (6 bases). Germline loops: CDR1 MNHEY, CDR2 SVGAGI. The CDR3 has 14 amino acids. Trimming left V 5 bases short and J 3 bases short, with 12 bases between. This CDR3 reads CASSRTVKTDTQYF. The CDR3 DNA follows: TGTGCCAGCAGTCGGACAGTAAAAACAGATACGCAGTATTTT.

Only a few counts were recorded for this clonotype. This chain joins TRBV24-1 and TRBJ2-3; the D gene is possibly TRBD1 (5 bases). This CDR3 spans 13 amino acids. With 3 bases removed from V and 10 bases from J, the gap between germline ends came to 13 bases. Germline CDR1 is KGHDR and CDR2 is SFDVKD. The CDR3: CATSDGASGAQYF. DNA for the CDR3: TGTGCCACCAGTGATGGGGCGTCAGGAGCGCAGTATTTT.

V is TRBV7-2 and J is TRBJ2-3; TRBD2 aligns across 12 bases. V was clipped by 6 bases and J by 2 bases; unmatched bases: 3. CDR3 length: 15 amino acids. CDR1 and CDR2 (germline): SGHTA, FQGNSA. The CDR3 sequence is CASRPSGGATDTQYF. CDR3 coding DNA: TGTGCCAGCAGGCCTAGCGGGGGGGCCACAGATACGCAGTATTTT.

V usage is TRBV4-1 and J usage is TRBJ2-4; TRBD1 agrees at 9 bases. The CDR3 runs 15 residues. CDR1 and CDR2 (germline): MGHRA, YSYEKL. J gave up 5 bases and V 1 base, and 3 bases lay outside the gene matches. CDR3 sequence (DNA): TGCGCCAGCAGCCAAGTACAGGGGGCGGAAAACATTCAGTACTTC. This encodes CASSQVQGAENIQYF.

V and J are TRBV7-2 and TRBJ1-2, with D tentatively TRBD1 (5 bases). The length of the CDR3 is 12 residues. The germline V and J ends were trimmed by 7 bases and 14 bases, with 20 bases remaining between them. The germline gives CDR1 SGHTA, CDR2 FQGNSA. The CDR3 bases are TGTGCCAGCACCGCTTGGAGGAGGACACAAACCTTC. Translating gives CASTAWRRTQTF.

The CDR3 sequence: CSASGHGGYTF. CDR3 bases: TGCAGTGCTAGCGGCCACGGTGGCTACACCTTC. The rearrangement uses TRBV20-1 and TRBJ1-2, with unresolved D. CDR3 size: 11 residues. Looked up from germline, CDR1 is DFQATT and CDR2 is SNEGSKA (reference sequence). The V and J ends lost 3 bases and 7 bases respectively, with 9 bases between them.

The chain combines TRBV7-2 with TRBJ2-7, with TRBD2 identical over 13 bases. Looked up from germline, CDR1 is SGHTA and CDR2 is FQGNSA. Germline trimming cut 5 bases from V and 4 bases from J; bases unmatched to any gene: 5. The CDR3 runs to 15 residues. The CDR3 DNA sequence: TGTGCCAGCAGCATACTAGCGGGGGGGCTTTACGAGCAGTACTTC. It codes for CASSILAGGLYEQYF. The whole variable domain, filled in from reference TRBV7-2 and TRBJ2-7, reads GAGVSQSPSNKVTEKGKDVELRCDPISGHTALYWYRQSLGQGLEFLIYFQGNSAPDKSGLPSDRFSAERTGGSVSTLTIQRTQQEDSAVYLCASSILAGGLYEQYFGPGTRLTVT.

The sample holds a few counts of this clonotype. The genes are TRBV29-1 and TRBJ2-5; 10 bases align to TRBD1. Germline V gives CDR1 SQVTM, CDR2 ANQGSEA. With 6 bases clipped from V and 6 bases from J, the junction kept 4 bases outside the gene matches. The CDR3 runs 12 residues. The CDR3 reads CSVDRGQQTQYF. The CDR3, as DNA: TGCAGCGTCGACAGGGGGCAACAGACCCAGTACTTC.

The chain joins TRBV10-3 to TRBJ1-1; D possibly corresponds to TRBD1 (6 bases). V dropped 6 bases and J dropped 1 base, with 12 bases sitting between them. Per the germline V gene, CDR1 is ENHRY and CDR2 is SYGVKD. This CDR3 has 14 amino acids. The CDR3 region has the DNA TGTGCCATCAGAAGGACAGAAGAGAACACTGAAGCTTTCTTT. Translating it yields CAIRRTEENTEAFF.

This clonotype was detected a few times. The chain combines TRBV24-1 with TRBJ2-7; tentatively, D is TRBD1 (6 bases). Trimming removed 4 bases at V and 0 bases at J, with 9 bases between. The CDR3 runs to 14 residues. Germline CDR1 reads KGHDR; CDR2 reads SFDVKD. CDR3 loop: CATSDWDNSYEQYV. DNA of the CDR3: TGTGCCACCAGTGACTGGGACAACTCCTACGAGCAGTACGTC.

This clonotype came up a few times. This chain links TRBV9 with TRBJ2-1; 9 bases fit TRBD2. CDR3 length: 14 amino acids. J was trimmed by 7 bases and V by 0 bases; bases with no gene match: 2. Germline V gene sequence: CDR1 SGDLS, CDR2 YYNGEE. The CDR3 protein is CASSVALAGNEQFF. The CDR3 nucleotides read TGTGCCAGCAGCGTAGCTCTAGCGGGGAATGAGCAGTTCTTC.

V usage is TRBV4-1 and J usage is TRBJ2-5, with D uncertain. The ends were cut back, 0 bases at V and 5 bases at J, with 13 bases in the middle. CDR1 MGHRA and CDR2 YSYEKL come from the germline V gene. The CDR3 has 15 residues. The CDR3 nucleotides read TGCGCCAGCAGCCAAGATGGGGTGCCGTTCGAGACCCAGTACTTC. Encoded protein: CASSQDGVPFETQYF.